Below, one T cell receptor beta chain is given with its context. Antigen specificity is unknown. 5'RACE primed from the constant segment yielded TCR alpha and TCR beta cDNA libraries bearing sample barcodes and UMIs. A single record per CDR3 protein comes from TCRdb applying MiXCR to the 5' RACE reads. The sample has 500,000 to 600,000 distinct CDR3 sequences; roughly 18% are singletons. The data originate from a study of T-cell memory formation after mild COVID-19. Whole-study results and caveats: Later expanders leaned CD4+, whereas day 15 to 85 contracting clones were balanced CD4/CD8.

V lost 6 bases, J lost 8 bases, and 12 bases lay in between. The CDR3 is made up of 12 amino acids. In germline, CDR1 is KGHDR, CDR2 SFDVKD. Source material: PBMCs or a T cell subset sorted from them (not recorded which). The V and J genes are TRBV24-1 and TRBJ1-1; possibly TRBD1 for D (5 bases). This clonotype was sampled from an adult woman who had mild COVID-19 (a few samples of this study predate the infection). Cell type and time point are not known. The CDR3 here is CATSPEGREAFF. The CDR3, as DNA: TGTGCCACCAGTCCGGAGGGGAGGGAAGCTTTCTTT.